What follows describes a single T cell receptor (beta chain). Its antigen has not been determined. No quality values exist for individual bases; no much larger clone is one base distant. This record comes from a study of cytomegalovirus exposure and HLA in healthy donors (dated by TCRdb to about 2017). For context, the study as a whole: An earlier analysis of some 500 of the donors reported approximately 290 Gb of sequence data and 100 million to 140 million unique TCR beta sequences from some 180 million T cells. A later analysis re-analyzed previously published TCR beta repertoires from 550 to 700 donors and added high-resolution HLA genotyping to study TCR occurrence patterns. All discovery cohort repertoires had been generated on a single sequencing platform. The study combined high-throughput TCR immunosequencing, statistical association of individual TCRs with disease status, and machine learning to predict cytomegalovirus infection status. Typing coverage varied by locus: roughly 620-640 donors for A, B, C, DRB1 and DQB1; roughly 510 for DQA1; around 610 for DPA1; roughly 470 for DPB1. Of the roughly 430 genotyped donors, about 80% fell in the genetic ancestry cluster associated with self-reported Caucasian donors. Roughly 5 DR-DQ haplotypes were handled as single units for association and clustering because linkage in the cohort was strong. In a later genetic analysis, genome-wide SNP genotypes for about three fifths of the 666 donors were used, and that subset was treated as a discovery cohort. Donor age, sex, ethnicity and CMV serostatus were compiled together with the repertoire data. An earlier analysis of approximately 500 of the donors applied high-throughput TCR beta sequencing to assess whether each TCR beta V gene segment acted as functional or pseudogenic. The study profiled the T cell repertoires of some 610 subjects by immunosequencing and related them to cytomegalovirus serostatus. The later analysis used no new phenotypic data to find candidate immune exposures, relying instead on TCR beta sequences and their occurrence across donors. Class I and class II HLA loci were covered by the typing at four-digit resolution. The study was designed to test whether signatures of past pathogen exposure could be identified by cataloging public T cell receptors. Besides the first cohort of roughly 660 subjects, a separate validation cohort made up of over a hundred different subjects was used. Among about 390 genotyped donors of the cohort, an average of approximately 230,000 unique TCR beta nucleotide sequences were sequenced per donor, around 20% of them non-productive. Roughly 300 gigabases of sequencing data and 91 million or so unique TCR sequences made up an early release that covered fewer than 650 HLA-typed donors. General study outcomes and caveats: The cohort was sequenced for TCR beta chains only, and without alpha or paired-chain data the features that could be detected were limited. A later analysis reported that several top co-occurrence clusters appeared linked to parvovirus B19, influenza, CMV and Epstein-Barr virus. Because HLA typing was unavailable for some donors at each locus, only the typed subset was used in association tests. A further reported finding was that TCR beta sequences accurately predicted the HLA-A and HLA-B alleles for most subjects in the first cohort. A later genetic analysis reported fewer N-insertions in productive TCRs among donors in an Asian-associated ancestry cluster than the roughly 620-donor mean. Three of the identified cytomegalovirus-associated TCR beta chains were confirmed in vitro to be specific for cytomegalovirus antigens. Correlated functional status among segregating V segments might be attributable to linkage disequilibrium, but an unknown experimental factor could not be ruled out. Most CMV-associated TCR beta chains appeared to be HLA-restricted in a later analysis, and the HLA associations seemed to be driven largely by CMV exposure. The authors suggested that the approach could potentially be generalized to other disease states and immunological phenotypes. The only immune exposure information available for the cohort was CMV serostatus. A later analysis found that TCR association rates varied across HLA loci, with DRB1 alleles showing the most associated TCRs and HLA-C alleles the fewest. A cluster of highly shared sequence variants was judged likely to be a technical artifact of the sequencing pipeline. At a false discovery rate of 0.05, a later analysis linked 16,951 TCR beta sequences to specific HLA alleles. The study gave a list of about 150 TCR beta chains associated with cytomegalovirus. Some IMGT-functional V segments, including TRBV6-2 and TRBV6-3, could not be distinguished by the 87-base-pair reads and were therefore excluded. A later analysis found that HLA-associated TCR beta chains were more clonally expanded and had lower generation probabilities than equally common non-associated chains. When HLA alleles, especially DR and DQ, strongly co-occurred, TCR associations were difficult to assign to individual alleles. The earlier analysis of approximately 560 of the donors excluded some 15 rarely observed V segments, including chromosome 9 orphons, because counts were too low. Most TCR sequences were observed very rarely across donors, whereas some public TCRs were present in many individuals. In both the original and validation cohorts, the classifier was reported to diagnose cytomegalovirus status with high specificity and sensitivity. The presence/absence analyses assumed that sequencing depth was roughly uniform across donors, and that assumption may not be true. In an earlier analysis of approximately 590 of the donors, most TCR beta V segments appeared in productive rearrangements about 87% or about 30% of the time, broadly matching IMGT annotations. V-gene and J-gene trimming of TCR beta chains was associated with a missense DCLRE1C variant in a later genetic analysis, and the association was replicated in an independent cohort.

Library preparation was by the immunoSEQ multiplex PCR assay. A mixture of 60 forward primers for TCR Vbeta segments and 13 reverse primers for TCR Jbeta segments was used in the multiplex PCR. The CDR3 region of rearranged TCR beta genes was amplified from genomic DNA with a multiplex PCR assay. Amplified TCR beta libraries were sequenced as 87-base-pair reads on the Illumina HiSeq System. Concerning the study's data processing: A later analysis tallied around 82 million unique TCR beta chains across the 600 to 700 repertoires, and 10 million to 11 million of those chains were shared by two or more donors. A nearest-neighbor algorithm error-corrected the raw reads and collapsed the reads into unique sequences, merging closely related sequences to remove PCR and sequencing errors. Alignment of CDR3 sequences to IMGT reference sequences was used to assign V, D and J gene segments. For a sequence to be retained, a match of at least six nucleotides was required to both a V gene segment and a J gene segment. Rearrangements were classified as productive when the CDR3 lacked stop codons and remained in frame with V and J, and all other rearrangements were classified as non-productive. Following IMGT convention, CDR3 was defined as the stretch from the second conserved V-encoded cysteine up to the conserved J-encoded phenylalanine. Sequences without an unambiguous match to a single V gene segment were excluded from the earlier analysis of several hundred of the donors. In an earlier analysis of approximately 560 of the donors, a V segment was called functional when productive rearrangements were above 56.7%, and segregating when the standard deviation between donors exceeded 5%. A statistical classification framework was built for diagnosing cytomegalovirus status from the catalog of TCR beta chain sequences. In a later analysis, V and J genes were assigned by comparing TCR nucleotide sequences against IMGT/GENE-DB human TR gene sequences. A later analysis assigned CDR3 sequences and most-parsimonious VDJ recombination scenarios with the TCRdist pipeline. In a later analysis, every TCR beta chain was defined by the combination of its CDR3 amino acid sequence and its V-gene family, and reads without a unique V-gene family were dropped. In a later analysis, approximately 640 highly shared, low-generation-probability nucleotide sequences were removed to address suspected cross-contamination and a sequencing artifact. For each public chain, a later analysis derived a clonal expansion index from normalized ranks of inferred template counts within each repertoire. In a later analysis, generation probabilities were computed with a VDJ recombination model fitted to out-of-frame rearrangements, and the resulting probabilities were checked against IGoR. Hypergeometric tests were used in a later analysis to score TCR-TCR, TCR-HLA and TCR-CMV co-occurrence, with a repertoire-size bias correction applied to the TCR pairs. To estimate false discovery rates, a later analysis permuted the HLA or CMV assignments 20 times. In a later analysis, co-occurring TCRs were grouped using DBSCAN, and TCRdist sequence similarity was added for clustering within HLA-allele-positive subsets. Co-occurrence clustering excluded repertoires with fewer than 30,000 or more than 120,000 public chains, plus five with anomalous nucleotide sharing. Not all clones reach the TCRdb copy of this immuneACCESS table, which keeps in-frame sequences only. Checked studies attribute under half of the gap to unresolved V genes and leave the rest unexplained. D and trimming come from the DNA, and the V and J calls and clone size come from that table. The sample has tens of thousands of clones on record, 70% to 75% of them singletons. Of the sample, about 20% is held by the ten largest clones.

CDR1 and CDR2 are drawn from the germline V gene (reference sequence): LNHDA, SQIVND. Including the terminal cysteine and phenylalanine, the CDR3 comprises 13 residues. The only DNA kept is the CDR3, 39 bases in frame from the first base. V drops 1 base and J drops 4 bases, leaving 8 bases in between. The cohort comprised more than 550 healthy bone marrow donors. All cohort members were sampled while nominally healthy, although unrecorded immune exposures were likely present. The donor tested CMV seropositive, placing the donor among the 250 to 350 seropositive members of the cohort. Each donor provided a peripheral blood sample, and peripheral blood mononuclear cells were used for TCR beta sequencing. The Qiagen DNeasy Blood Extraction Kit was used to extract genomic DNA from the blood cell samples.

Recombination connected TRBV19 to TRBJ2-7; a tentative D call is TRBD1 (6 bases match). Sequenced input: PBMCs. The clonotype was recovered from a woman in her thirties in good health and CMV-seropositive. The DNA sequence reads TGTGCCAGTAGTATAGCCAGGGGATACGAGCAGTACTTC. Its protein product is CASSIARGYEQYF.